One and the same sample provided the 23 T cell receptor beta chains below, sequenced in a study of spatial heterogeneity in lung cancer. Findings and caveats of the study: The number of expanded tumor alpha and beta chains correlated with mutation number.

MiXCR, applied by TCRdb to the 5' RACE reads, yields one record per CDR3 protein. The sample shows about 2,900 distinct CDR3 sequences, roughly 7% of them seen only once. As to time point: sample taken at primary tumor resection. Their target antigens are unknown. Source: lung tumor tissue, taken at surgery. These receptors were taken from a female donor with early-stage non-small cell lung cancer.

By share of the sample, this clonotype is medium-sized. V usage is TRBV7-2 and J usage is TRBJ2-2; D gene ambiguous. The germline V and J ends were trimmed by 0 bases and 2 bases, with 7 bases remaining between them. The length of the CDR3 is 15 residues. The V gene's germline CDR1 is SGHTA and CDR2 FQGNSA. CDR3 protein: CASSLASGNTGELFF. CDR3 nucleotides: TGTGCCAGCAGCTTAGCTTCCGGAAACACCGGGGAGCTGTTTTTT.

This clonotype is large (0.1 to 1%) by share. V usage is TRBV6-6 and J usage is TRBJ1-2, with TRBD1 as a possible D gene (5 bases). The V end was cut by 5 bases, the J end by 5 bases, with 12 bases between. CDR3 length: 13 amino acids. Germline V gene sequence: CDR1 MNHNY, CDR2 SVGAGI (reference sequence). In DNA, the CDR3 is TGTGCCAGCAGTCAGGGCGACTGGTATGGCTACACCTTC. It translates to CASSQGDWYGYTF.

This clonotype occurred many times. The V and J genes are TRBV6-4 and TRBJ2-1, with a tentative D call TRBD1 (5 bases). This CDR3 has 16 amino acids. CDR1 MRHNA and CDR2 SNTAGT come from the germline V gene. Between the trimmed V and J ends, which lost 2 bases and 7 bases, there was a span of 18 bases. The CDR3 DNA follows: TGTGCCAGCAGTGACCCGCCGCGCAGGGTGCGGAATGAGCAGTTCTTC. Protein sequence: CASSDPPRRVRNEQFF.

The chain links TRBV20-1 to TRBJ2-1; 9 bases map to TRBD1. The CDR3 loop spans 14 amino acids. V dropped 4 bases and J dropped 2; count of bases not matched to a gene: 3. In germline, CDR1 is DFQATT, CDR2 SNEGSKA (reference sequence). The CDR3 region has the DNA TGCAGTGCTACAGGACAGGGGACCTACAATGAGCAGTTCTTC. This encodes CSATGQGTYNEQFF.

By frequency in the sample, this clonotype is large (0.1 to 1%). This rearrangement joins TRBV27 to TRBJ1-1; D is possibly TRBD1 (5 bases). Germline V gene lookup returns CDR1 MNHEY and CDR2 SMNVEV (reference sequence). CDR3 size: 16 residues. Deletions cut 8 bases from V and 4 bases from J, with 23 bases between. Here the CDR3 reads CASGRGGISTRTEAFF. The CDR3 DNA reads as TGTGCCAGCGGGCGGGGCGGCATTTCAACCCGCACTGAAGCTTTCTTT.

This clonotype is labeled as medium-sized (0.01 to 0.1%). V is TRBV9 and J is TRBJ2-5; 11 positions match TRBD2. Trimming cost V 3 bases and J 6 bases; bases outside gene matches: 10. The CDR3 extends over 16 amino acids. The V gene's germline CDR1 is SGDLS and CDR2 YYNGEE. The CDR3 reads CASSETSGLAVKTQYF. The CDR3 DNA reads TGTGCCAGCAGCGAGACTTCGGGACTAGCGGTTAAGACCCAGTACTTC.

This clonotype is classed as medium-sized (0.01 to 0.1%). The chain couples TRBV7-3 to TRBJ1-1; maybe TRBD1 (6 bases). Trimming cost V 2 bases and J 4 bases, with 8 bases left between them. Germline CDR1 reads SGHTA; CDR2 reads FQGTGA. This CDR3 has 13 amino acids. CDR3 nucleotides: TGTGCCAGCAGCTTACAGGGGCTCACTGAAGCTTTCTTT. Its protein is CASSLQGLTEAFF. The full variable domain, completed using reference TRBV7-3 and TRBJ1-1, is GAGVSQTPSNKVTEKGKYVELRCDPISGHTALYWYRQSLGQGPEFLIYFQGTGAADDSGLPNDRFFAVRPEGSVSTLKIQRTERGDSAVYLCASSLQGLTEAFFGQGTRLTVV.

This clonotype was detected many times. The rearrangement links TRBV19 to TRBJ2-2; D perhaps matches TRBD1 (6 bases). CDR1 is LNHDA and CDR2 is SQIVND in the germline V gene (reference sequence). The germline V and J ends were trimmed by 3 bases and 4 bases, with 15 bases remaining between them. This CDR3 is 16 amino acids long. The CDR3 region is CASSMADLRGTGELFF. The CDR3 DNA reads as TGTGCCAGTAGTATGGCGGATCTCAGGGGCACCGGGGAGCTGTTTTTT.

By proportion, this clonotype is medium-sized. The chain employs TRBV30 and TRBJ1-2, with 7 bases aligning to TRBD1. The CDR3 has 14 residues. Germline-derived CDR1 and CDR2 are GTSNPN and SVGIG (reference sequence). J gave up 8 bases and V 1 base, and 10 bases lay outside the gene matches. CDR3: CAWSDENRGWGYTF. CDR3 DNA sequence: TGTGCCTGGAGTGACGAAAACAGGGGTTGGGGCTACACCTTC.

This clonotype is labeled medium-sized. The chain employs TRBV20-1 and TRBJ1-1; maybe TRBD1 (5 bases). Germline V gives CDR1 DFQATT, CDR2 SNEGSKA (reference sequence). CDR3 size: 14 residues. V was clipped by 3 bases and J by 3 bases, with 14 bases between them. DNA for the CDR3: TGCAGTGCTAGGGGAGGGGCGATTCACACTGAAGCTTTCTTT. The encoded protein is CSARGGAIHTEAFF.

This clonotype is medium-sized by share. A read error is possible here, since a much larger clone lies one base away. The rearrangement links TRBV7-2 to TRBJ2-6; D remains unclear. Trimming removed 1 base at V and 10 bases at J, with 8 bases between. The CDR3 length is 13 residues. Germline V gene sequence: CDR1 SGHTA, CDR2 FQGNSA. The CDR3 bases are TGTGCCAGCAGCTTAGTTGGAGAAAACGTCCTGACTTTC. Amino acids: CASSLVGENVLTF.

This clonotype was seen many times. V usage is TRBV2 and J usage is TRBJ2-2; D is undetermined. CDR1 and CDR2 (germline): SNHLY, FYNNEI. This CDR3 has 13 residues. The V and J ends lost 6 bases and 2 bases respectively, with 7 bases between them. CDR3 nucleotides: TGTGCCAGCAGCGTTATCAACACCGGGGAGCTGTTTTTT. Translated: CASSVINTGELFF.

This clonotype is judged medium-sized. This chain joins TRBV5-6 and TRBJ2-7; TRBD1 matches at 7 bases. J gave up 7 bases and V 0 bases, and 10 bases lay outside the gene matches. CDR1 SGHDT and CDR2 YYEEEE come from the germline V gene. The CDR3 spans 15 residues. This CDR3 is CASSLVVTGFDEQYF. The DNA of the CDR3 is TGTGCCAGCAGCTTGGTCGTGACAGGGTTTGATGAGCAGTACTTC.

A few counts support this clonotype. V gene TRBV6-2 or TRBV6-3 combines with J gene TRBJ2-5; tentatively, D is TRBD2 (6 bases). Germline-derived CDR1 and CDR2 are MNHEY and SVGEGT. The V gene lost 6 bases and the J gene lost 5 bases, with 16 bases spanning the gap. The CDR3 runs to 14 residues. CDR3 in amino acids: CASSSGEAAETQYF. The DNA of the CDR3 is TGTGCCAGCAGCTCCGGGGAGGCGGCGGAGACCCAGTACTTC.

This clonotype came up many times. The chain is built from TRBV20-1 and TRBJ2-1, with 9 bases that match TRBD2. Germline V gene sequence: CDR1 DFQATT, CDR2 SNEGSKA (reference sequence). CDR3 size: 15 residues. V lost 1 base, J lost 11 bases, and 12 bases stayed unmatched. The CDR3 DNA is TGCAGTGCTAGAGTCTCCGGGACTAGCCGTACAAAGCAGTTCTTC. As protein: CSARVSGTSRTKQFF.

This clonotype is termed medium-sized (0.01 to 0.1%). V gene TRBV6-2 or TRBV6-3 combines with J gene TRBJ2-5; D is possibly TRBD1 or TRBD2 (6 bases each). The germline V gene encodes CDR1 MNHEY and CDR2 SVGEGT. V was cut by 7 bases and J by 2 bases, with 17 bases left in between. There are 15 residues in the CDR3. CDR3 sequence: CASTWLGGAQETQYF. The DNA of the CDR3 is TGTGCCAGCACCTGGTTGGGGGGCGCGCAAGAGACCCAGTACTTC.

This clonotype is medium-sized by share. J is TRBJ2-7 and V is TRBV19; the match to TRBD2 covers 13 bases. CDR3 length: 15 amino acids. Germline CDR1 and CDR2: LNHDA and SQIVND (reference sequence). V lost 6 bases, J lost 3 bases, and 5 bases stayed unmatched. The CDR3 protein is CASSQGTSGVYEQYF. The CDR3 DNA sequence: TGTGCCAGTAGCCAAGGGACTAGCGGGGTCTACGAGCAGTACTTC. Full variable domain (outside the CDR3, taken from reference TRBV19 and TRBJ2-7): DGGITQSPKYLFRKEGQNVTLSCEQNLNHDAMYWYRQDPGQGLRLIYYSQIVNDFQKGDIAEGYSVSREKKESFPLTVTSAQKNPTAFYLCASSQGTSGVYEQYFGPGTRLTVT.

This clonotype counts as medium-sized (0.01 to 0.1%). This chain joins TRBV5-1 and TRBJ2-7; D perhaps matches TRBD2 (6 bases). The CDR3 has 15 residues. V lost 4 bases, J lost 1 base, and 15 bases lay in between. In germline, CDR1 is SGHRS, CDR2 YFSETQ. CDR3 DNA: TGCGCCAGCAGCCACCCCGGGAGCTCTTCCTACGAGCAGTACTTC. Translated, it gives CASSHPGSSSYEQYF.

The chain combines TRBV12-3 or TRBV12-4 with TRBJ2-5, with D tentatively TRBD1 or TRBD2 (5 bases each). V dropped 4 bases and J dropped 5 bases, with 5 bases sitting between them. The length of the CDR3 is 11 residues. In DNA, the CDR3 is TGTGCCAGCAGTTGGGGGGAGACCCAGTACTTC. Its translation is CASSWGETQYF.

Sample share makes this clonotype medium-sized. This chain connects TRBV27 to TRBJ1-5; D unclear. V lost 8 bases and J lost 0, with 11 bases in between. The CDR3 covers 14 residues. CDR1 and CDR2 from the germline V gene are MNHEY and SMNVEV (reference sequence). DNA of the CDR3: TGTGCCAGCTCGAAGGGCTATAGCAATCAGCCCCAGCATTTT. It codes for CASSKGYSNQPQHF.

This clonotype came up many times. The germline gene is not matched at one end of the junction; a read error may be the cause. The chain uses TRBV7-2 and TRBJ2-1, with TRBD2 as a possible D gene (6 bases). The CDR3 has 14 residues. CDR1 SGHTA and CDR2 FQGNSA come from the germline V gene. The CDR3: CASSWRDSNNEQFF. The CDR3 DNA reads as TGTGCCAGCAGCTGGCGGGACTCCAACAATGAGCAGTTCTTC.

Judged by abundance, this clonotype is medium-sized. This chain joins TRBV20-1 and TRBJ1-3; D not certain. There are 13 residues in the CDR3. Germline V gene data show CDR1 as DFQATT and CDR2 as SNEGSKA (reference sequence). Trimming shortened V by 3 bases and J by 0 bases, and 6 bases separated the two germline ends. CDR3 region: CSARPDSGNTIYF. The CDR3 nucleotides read TGCAGTGCTAGGCCAGACTCTGGAAACACCATATATTTT.

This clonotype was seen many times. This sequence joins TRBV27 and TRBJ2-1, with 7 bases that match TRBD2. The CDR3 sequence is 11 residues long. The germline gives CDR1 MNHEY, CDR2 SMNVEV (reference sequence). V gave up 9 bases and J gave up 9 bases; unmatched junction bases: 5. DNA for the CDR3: TGTGCCAGTTCTCCGGGGGGTGAGCAGTTCTTC. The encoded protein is CASSPGGEQFF.